This TCR beta chain was retrieved from a study of breast tumors, draining lymph nodes, adjacent tissues. This clonotype was found many times. Samples came from axillary lymph nodes draining the breast cancer. TCRdb passed the multiplex PCR reads through MiXCR, listing each CDR3 protein once. The sample shows roughly 130,000 distinct CDR3 sequences, 32% of them seen only once. The V gene's germline CDR1 is WSHSY and CDR2 SAAADI. CDR3 size: 14 residues. Trimming took off 6 bases at V and 6 bases at J, with 15 bases between the two ends. The sequencing input was axillary lymph node tissue. The sequence was collected from a female donor with breast cancer. Some clones in this sample may be carry-over from other donors' samples. The chain combines TRBV10-2 with TRBJ1-5; D is unresolved. In DNA, the CDR3 is TGCGCCAGCAGCGCTACAGAATGGATTCAGCCCCAGCATTTT. Its protein product is CASSATEWIQPQHF.